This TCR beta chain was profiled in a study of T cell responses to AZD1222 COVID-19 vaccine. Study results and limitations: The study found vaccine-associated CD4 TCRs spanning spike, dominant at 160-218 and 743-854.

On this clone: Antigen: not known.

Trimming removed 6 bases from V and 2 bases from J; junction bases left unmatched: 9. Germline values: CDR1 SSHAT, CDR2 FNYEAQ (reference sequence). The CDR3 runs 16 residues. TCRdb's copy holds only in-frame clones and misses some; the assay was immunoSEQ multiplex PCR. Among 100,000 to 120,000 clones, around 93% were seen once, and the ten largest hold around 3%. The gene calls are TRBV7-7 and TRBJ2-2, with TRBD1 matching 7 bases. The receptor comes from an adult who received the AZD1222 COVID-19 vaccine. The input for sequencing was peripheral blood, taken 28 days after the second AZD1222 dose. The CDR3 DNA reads TGTGCCAGCAGATCAGAACAGGGGATTAACACCGGGGAGCTGTTTTTT. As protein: CASRSEQGINTGELFF.